The TCR beta chain described here comes from a study of T-cell memory formation after mild COVID-19. As regards this clonotype: Its specificity is unknown.

V was pared by 2 bases and J by 5 bases, with 9 bases of the junction left unmatched. Germline CDR1 SQVTM, CDR2 ANQGSEA. The CDR3 loop spans 15 amino acids. Whole-study findings and limits: Clones contracting over day 15 to 85 were CD4/CD8 balanced, with later expanders leaning CD4+.

Using constant-segment primers, 5'RACE produced TCR alpha and TCR beta cDNA libraries carrying sample barcodes and UMIs. Via MiXCR, TCRdb re-called the 5' RACE reads, giving one row per CDR3 protein. The table records 350,000 to 500,000 distinct CDR3 sequences, more than 20% of them present only once. This receptor was obtained from an adult woman who had mild COVID-19 (a few samples of this study predate the infection). Cell type and time point are not known. The chain couples TRBV29-1 to TRBJ2-7; TRBD2 aligns across 10 bases. Source material: PBMCs or a T cell subset sorted from them (not recorded which). The CDR3 sequence: CSVELALAGDHEQYF. CDR3 bases: TGCAGCGTTGAATTGGCGCTAGCGGGAGACCACGAGCAGTACTTC.